This T cell receptor (beta chain) derives from a study of blood T cells in healthy people across ages. General study points: Without sorted subsets, naive and antigen-experienced compartments could not be conclusively compared.

As concerns this clonotype: What it recognizes is unknown.

This CDR3 has 13 residues. The V gene's germline CDR1 is DFQATT and CDR2 SNEGSKA (reference sequence). The V gene lost 6 bases and the J gene lost 2 bases, with 13 bases spanning the gap. A sample-barcoded 5' primer and a J-beta primer mix were used in a second PCR of about 7 to 12 cycles. TCRdb called the 5' RACE reads again in MiXCR, with one record for every CDR3 protein. The sample contains around 750,000 distinct CDR3 sequences, less than 70% of which appear only once. Sequenced sample: blood. V usage is TRBV20-1 and J usage is TRBJ1-1; the D gene is possibly TRBD1 (5 bases). The source is an elderly man in good health. The CDR3 spells CSARRGFNTEAFF. In nucleotides, the CDR3 is TGCAGTGCCCGCCGGGGGTTTAACACTGAAGCTTTCTTT.